A selection of T cell receptor beta chains follows, all from one sample in a study of blood T cell repertoires in COVID-19. Libraries were prepared by immunoSEQ multiplex PCR; TCRdb keeps only in-frame clonotypes and omits some of them. The sample carries fewer than 200,000 clones, roughly 87% recorded once. Sequenced sample: peripheral blood. All receptors come from a man younger than 35 who had recovered from COVID-19. Both conserved end residues are part of each CDR3. The D gene is left open where the match is weak. Only part of the rows carry a size: once, few, many, or a class if the clone is expanded.

v_gene: TRBV9
d_gene: TRBD2
abundance: -
j_gene: TRBJ2-3
CDR3nt: TGTGCCAGCAGCCCACGGACTAGCGGCCGGGAGACGCAGTATTTT
CDR3aa: CASSPRTSGRETQYF

v_gene: TRBV2
d_gene: -
abundance: -
j_gene: TRBJ1-2
CDR3nt: TGTGCCAGCAGTGAAGGGTATGAGAAATATGGCTACACCTTC
CDR3aa: CASSEGYEKYGYTF

v_gene: TRBV11-2
d_gene: TRBD2
abundance: -
j_gene: TRBJ2-2
CDR3nt: TGTGCCAGCAGCCTCTATAGCGGGAGAAGAGCCGGGGAGCTGTTTTTT
CDR3aa: CASSLYSGRRAGELFF

v_gene: TRBV28
d_gene: TRBD1
abundance: -
j_gene: TRBJ1-1
CDR3nt: TGTGCCAGCAGTGGGGGACAGGGGGATATGAACACTGAAGCTTTCTTT
CDR3aa: CASSGGQGDMNTEAFF

v_gene: TRBV27
d_gene: TRBD1
abundance: -
j_gene: TRBJ1-2
CDR3nt: TGTGCCAGCAGTTCCCCCGGACAGGGCAGTGGCTACACCTTC
CDR3aa: CASSSPGQGSGYTF

v_gene: TRBV2
d_gene: TRBD2
abundance: -
j_gene: TRBJ2-7
CDR3nt: TGTGCCAGCACTTCCGGGACTAGTAACTACGAGCAGTACTTC
CDR3aa: CASTSGTSNYEQYF

v_gene: TRBV9
d_gene: -
abundance: many
j_gene: TRBJ2-7
CDR3nt: TGTGCCAGCAGCGTAGGGGCAGGGGAAGTCTACGAGCAGTACTTC
CDR3aa: CASSVGAGEVYEQYF

v_gene: TRBV6-6
d_gene: TRBD1
abundance: -
j_gene: TRBJ2-1
CDR3nt: TGTGCCAGCAGCGGGACAGCCTACAATGAGCAGTTCTTC
CDR3aa: CASSGTAYNEQFF

v_gene: TRBV2
d_gene: TRBD2
abundance: -
j_gene: TRBJ2-7
CDR3nt: TGTGCCAGCACCTTGACCCGGGCGGGAGGGACGGAGCAGTACTTC
CDR3aa: CASTLTRAGGTEQYF

v_gene: TRBV7-2
d_gene: -
abundance: -
j_gene: TRBJ2-3
CDR3nt: TGTGCCAGCAGCGTCCGCAGCGGTACCGGGGCAGATACGCAGTATTTT
CDR3aa: CASSVRSGTGADTQYF

v_gene: TRBV6-4
d_gene: TRBD2
abundance: -
j_gene: TRBJ2-5
CDR3nt: TGTGCCAGCAGTGCTTCTCCGGGGGGAGAGACCCAGTACTTC
CDR3aa: CASSASPGGETQYF

v_gene: TRBV19
d_gene: -
abundance: -
j_gene: TRBJ2-6
CDR3nt: TGTGCCAGTAGGGGGCGAGGAGGGGCCAACGTCCTGACTTTC
CDR3aa: CASRGRGGANVLTF

v_gene: TRBV7-9
d_gene: TRBD1
abundance: -
j_gene: TRBJ2-7
CDR3nt: TGTGCCAGCAGCTTGGCGACAGGGGTTGAATCCCACGAGCAGTACTTC
CDR3aa: CASSLATGVESHEQYF

v_gene: TRBV7-9
d_gene: TRBD1
abundance: once
j_gene: TRBJ1-2
CDR3nt: TGTGCCAGCAGACTTCCGGGACAGGGAAACGGCTACACCTTC
CDR3aa: CASRLPGQGNGYTF

v_gene: TRBV10-2
d_gene: TRBD1
abundance: once
j_gene: TRBJ1-2
CDR3nt: TGCGCCAGCAGAGCCCCGGGACAGGGTGAACGTGGTGGCTACACCTTC
CDR3aa: CASRAPGQGERGGYTF

v_gene: TRBV4-1
d_gene: -
abundance: -
j_gene: TRBJ1-1
CDR3nt: TGCGCCAGCAGCCAAGGGGGGGGAGCCTACAGTTACACTGAAGCTTTCTTT
CDR3aa: CASSQGGGAYSYTEAFF

v_gene: TRBV19
d_gene: -
abundance: -
j_gene: TRBJ2-3
CDR3nt: TGTGCCAGCTCGGTTCTCTACAGGGAAGTTGCAACAGATACGCAGTATTTT
CDR3aa: CASSVLYREVATDTQYF

v_gene: TRBV4-2
d_gene: -
abundance: -
j_gene: TRBJ2-3
CDR3nt: TGTGCCAGCAGCCCGAGGGAGAGCACAGATACGCAGTATTTT
CDR3aa: CASSPRESTDTQYF

v_gene: TRBV6-5
d_gene: TRBD1
abundance: -
j_gene: TRBJ2-5
CDR3nt: TGTGCCAGCACCCAAAGGAGACAGGGGGAGACCCAGTACTTC
CDR3aa: CASTQRRQGETQYF

v_gene: TRBV6-2/TRBV6-3
d_gene: -
abundance: once
j_gene: TRBJ1-2
CDR3nt: TGTGCCAGCAGTCGGCTGACGGGTGATGGCTACACCTTC
CDR3aa: CASSRLTGDGYTF

v_gene: TRBV6-1
d_gene: -
abundance: -
j_gene: TRBJ1-3
CDR3nt: TGTGCCAGCAGTGAAAACGGCTCTGGAAACACCATATATTTT
CDR3aa: CASSENGSGNTIYF

v_gene: TRBV6-5
d_gene: -
abundance: -
j_gene: TRBJ2-3
CDR3nt: TGTGCCAGCAGGGTCCCGGGTAGCACAGATACGCAGTATTTT
CDR3aa: CASRVPGSTDTQYF

v_gene: TRBV12-3/TRBV12-4
d_gene: TRBD2
abundance: -
j_gene: TRBJ2-2
CDR3nt: TGTGCCAGCTCTAGCGGGGTAATGGGGGAGCTGTTTTTT
CDR3aa: CASSSGVMGELFF